These 25 T cell receptor beta chains share one sample of origin, sequenced in a study of cytomegalovirus exposure and HLA in healthy donors. PCR involved 60 Vbeta and 13 Jbeta primers. The repertoire was sequenced with immunoSEQ multiplex PCR; TCRdb's copy has only in-frame clones and lacks some. This sample carries under 200,000 clones, 75% to 85% of them seen once, and the ten largest clones take 7.4%. The sample consisted of PBMCs. Source of these receptors: a male donor in good health and CMV-seropositive.

J is TRBJ1-6 and V is TRBV6-5; D possibly corresponds to TRBD1 (6 bases). Germline V gene lookup returns CDR1 MNHEY and CDR2 SVGAGI. V shed 2 bases and J shed 8 bases, with 13 bases lying between them. The CDR3 is made up of 15 amino acids. CDR3 in amino acids: CASSYEEQGDSPLHF. In DNA, the CDR3 is TGTGCCAGCAGTTACGAGGAACAGGGCGATTCACCCCTCCACTTT.

A remark on this clone: One end of the junction is discordant with germline, which a read error may explain. V is TRBV7-3 and J is TRBJ1-1; TRBD1 matches at 12 bases. This CDR3 comprises 19 residues. Germline V gene data show CDR1 as SGHTA and CDR2 as FQGTGA. This CDR3 is CASSLRGTGGVSVKTEAFF. CDR3 sequence (DNA): TGTGCCAGCAGCTTAAGGGGGACAGGGGGCGTTTCTGTGAAGACTGAAGCTTTCTTT. Drawing the rest from reference TRBV7-3 and TRBJ1-1, the complete variable domain is GAGVSQTPSNKVTEKGKYVELRCDPISGHTALYWYRQSLGQGPEFLIYFQGTGAADDSGLPNDRFFAVRPEGSVSTLKIQRTERGDSAVYLCASSLRGTGGVSVKTEAFFGQGTRLTVV.

Only one count was recorded for this clone. The chain has TRBV5-1 and TRBJ2-7; 8 bases match TRBD1. Germline V CDR1 and CDR2: SGHRS, YFSETQ. CDR3 length equals 15 residues. After removal of 0 bases from V and 2 bases from J, the junction contained 4 bases not matched to a gene. The CDR3 sequence: CASSLAGGVTYEQYF. The CDR3 DNA is TGCGCCAGCAGCTTGGCAGGGGGCGTCACCTACGAGCAGTACTTC.

The genes are TRBV28 and TRBJ1-4; 10 bases map to TRBD1. CDR3 length equals 15 residues. The V gene's germline CDR1 is MDHEN and CDR2 SYDVKM. The ends lost 7 bases at V and 8 bases at J; junction bases unmatched: 10. The CDR3: CASIRDRGGGEKLFF. In DNA form, the CDR3 reads TGTGCCAGCATAAGGGACAGGGGAGGAGGGGAAAAACTGTTTTTT.

This clone was seen a few times. The chain couples TRBV6-5 to TRBJ1-6, with a weak D call TRBD1 (5 bases). The V gene's germline CDR1 is MNHEY and CDR2 SVGAGI. This CDR3 contains 14 residues. V lost 5 bases and J lost 2, with 7 bases in between. The CDR3 here is CASSAGPYNSPLHF. CDR3 coding DNA: TGTGCCAGCAGTGCGGGGCCCTATAATTCACCCCTCCACTTT.

The chain employs TRBV30 and TRBJ1-1; unclear D gene. Trimming took 4 bases from V and 4 from J, leaving 16 bases between them. This CDR3 is 14 amino acids long. The germline V gene has CDR1 GTSNPN and CDR2 SVGIG (reference sequence). The CDR3 DNA reads as TGTGCCTGGACGAGGCGCAGCTCGGGCACTGAAGCTTTCTTT. Protein sequence: CAWTRRSSGTEAFF.

The chain has TRBV6-5 and TRBJ2-1, with TRBD2 matching over 10 bases. The CDR3 contains 15 residues. Germline-derived CDR1 and CDR2 are MNHEY and SVGAGI. V lost 6 bases to trimming and J lost 2 bases; unmatched junction nucleotides: 4. CDR3 DNA: TGTGCCAGCAGCGATACTAGCGGGGCCTACAATGAGCAGTTCTTC. This translates into CASSDTSGAYNEQFF.

This clone was detected only a few times. The chain couples TRBV5-8 to TRBJ2-5, with TRBD2 as a possible D gene (5 bases). CDR3 size: 14 residues. V was trimmed by 0 bases and J by 1 base, leaving 7 bases between them. CDR1 is SGHTS and CDR2 is YDEGEE in the germline V gene. For the CDR3, the DNA is TGTGCCAGCAGCTTGGGAGGGCCCCAAGAGACCCAGTACTTC. This encodes CASSLGGPQETQYF.

Of note for this clone: The same CDR3 can be traced to other DNA sequences in this sample. The chain employs TRBV7-2 and TRBJ1-2; tentative D call: TRBD1 (6 bases). The CDR3 is 13 residues long. Per the germline V gene, CDR1 is SGHTA and CDR2 is FQGNSA. Trimming pared 1 base from V and 8 bases from J, leaving 11 bases between. The CDR3 sequence: CASSLVGGGGYTF. The CDR3 DNA is TGTGCCAGCAGCTTAGTAGGGGGGGGCGGCTACACCTTC.

The chain carries TRBV7-3 and TRBJ2-1, with 8 bases that match TRBD1. This CDR3 contains 13 residues. CDR1 SGHTA and CDR2 FQGTGA come from the germline V gene. V shed 4 bases, J shed 7 bases, and the junction held 3 bases outside the gene matches. The CDR3 protein is CASSSDRVNEQFF. CDR3 DNA sequence: TGTGCCAGCAGCTCGGACAGGGTGAATGAGCAGTTCTTC.

This sequence joins TRBV5-1 and TRBJ1-1, with TRBD1 matching over 10 bases. The CDR3 has 13 residues. J was trimmed by 11 bases and V by 3 bases; bases with no gene match: 7. The germline CDR1 and CDR2 sequences are SGHRS and YFSETQ. The CDR3 region is CASSSYKDRGAFF. The CDR3 bases are TGCGCCAGCAGCTCCTACAAGGACAGGGGGGCTTTCTTT.

The V gene is TRBV11-2, the J gene TRBJ2-6; 8 bases fit TRBD1. With V trimmed by 6 bases and J by 0 bases, 4 bases remained unmatched. In germline, CDR1 is SGHAT, CDR2 FQNNGV. The CDR3 covers 16 residues. The CDR3 loop is CASRTGVSSGANVLTF. The CDR3 DNA reads TGTGCCAGCAGGACAGGGGTCAGCTCTGGGGCCAACGTCCTGACTTTC.

This rearrangement joins TRBV10-2 to TRBJ2-7, with D perhaps TRBD1 (5 bases). V lost 6 bases and J lost 4, with 16 bases in between. The CDR3 consists of 14 residues. Germline V gives CDR1 WSHSY, CDR2 SAAADI. CDR3 residues: CASRTETETYEQYF. CDR3 nucleotide sequence: TGCGCCAGCAGGACAGAAACAGAGACTTACGAGCAGTACTTC.

J is TRBJ1-1 and V is TRBV5-1, with D uncertain. Germline values: CDR1 SGHRS, CDR2 YFSETQ. The CDR3 runs to 13 residues. Between the trimmed V and J ends, which lost 2 bases and 2 bases, there was a span of 7 bases. Here the CDR3 DNA reads TGCGCCAGCAGCTTTGGAGACAACACTGAAGCTTTCTTT. It codes for CASSFGDNTEAFF.

This sequence joins TRBV5-6 and TRBJ2-5, with TRBD1 identical over 9 bases. The J call may be incorrect, as the DNA end agrees better with TRBJ2-7. The germline CDR1 and CDR2 sequences are SGHDT and YYEEEE. The CDR3 has 15 amino acids. The CDR3 region is CASSFLGQGNYEQYF. In DNA form, the CDR3 reads TGTGCCAGCAGCTTTCTCGGACAGGGGAACTACGAGCAGTACTTC.

In its sample, this clone was seen once. This chain joins TRBV14 and TRBJ2-5; a possible D gene is TRBD2 (5 bases). Germline V CDR1 and CDR2: SGHDN, FVKESK. Trimming left V 0 bases short and J 1 base short, with 15 bases between. This CDR3 has 17 amino acids. The CDR3 nucleotides are TGTGCCAGCAGCCAAGATTTCAGAGCGGTGTTCCAAGAGACCCAGTACTTC. This encodes CASSQDFRAVFQETQYF.

This clone was seen a single time. The chain employs TRBV27 and TRBJ1-2, with D maybe TRBD1 (5 bases). The CDR3 loop spans 15 amino acids. The V and J ends lost 3 bases and 5 bases respectively, with 16 bases between them. Germline assignment: CDR1 MNHEY and CDR2 SMNVEV (reference sequence). In nucleotides, the CDR3 is TGTGCCAGCAGTTTGCGTAGGGGCGGGAGGTATGGCTACACCTTC. This translates into CASSLRRGGRYGYTF.

This chain connects TRBV29-1 to TRBJ2-3; no clear D gene. Looked up from germline, CDR1 is SQVTM and CDR2 is ANQGSEA. The V end was cut by 4 bases, the J end by 1 base, with 9 bases between. This CDR3 is 13 amino acids long. DNA for the CDR3: TGCAGCGTTGCCCCATCGGGCACAGATACGCAGTATTTT. It codes for CSVAPSGTDTQYF.

The V gene is TRBV18, the J gene TRBJ2-5; D gene uncertain. Germline V lookup: CDR1 KGHSH, CDR2 LQKENI. The CDR3 is made up of 17 amino acids. Trimming took off 2 bases at V and 1 base at J, with 17 bases between the two ends. CDR3 DNA sequence: TGTGCCAGCTCACCAGAGGATTACACACTGATCCAAGAGACCCAGTACTTC. Its protein product is CASSPEDYTLIQETQYF.

The chain joins TRBV2 to TRBJ2-3; 9 nucleotides match TRBD2. V lost 6 bases, J lost 5 bases, and 9 bases stayed unmatched. Germline V CDR1 and CDR2: SNHLY, FYNNEI. The CDR3 is 15 amino acids. This CDR3 reads CASRLAGEVGDTQYF. Here the CDR3 DNA reads TGTGCCAGCAGATTAGCGGGGGAGGTAGGAGATACGCAGTATTTT.

This clone was observed a few times. This chain's CDR3 is CASRGGLAGGTDTQYF. The CDR3 bases are TGCGCCAGCCGGGGGGGTCTAGCGGGGGGGACAGATACGCAGTATTTT. The chain has TRBV10-2 and TRBJ2-3; 12 positions match TRBD2. J lost 3 bases, V lost 8 bases, and 9 bases had no gene match. The CDR3 contains 16 residues. The germline CDR1 and CDR2 sequences are WSHSY and SAAADI.

The chain carries TRBV29-1 and TRBJ1-1; 9 bases align to TRBD1. CDR1 and CDR2 from the germline V gene are SQVTM and ANQGSEA. The CDR3 loop spans 15 amino acids. V was clipped by 0 bases and J by 5 bases; unmatched bases: 7. CDR3 in amino acids: CSVEDRGQGGTEAFF. Written as DNA, the CDR3 is TGCAGCGTTGAAGATCGGGGACAGGGTGGTACTGAAGCTTTCTTT.

The V call is TRBV6-4, the J call TRBJ2-1; 10 bases match TRBD1. J was trimmed by 7 bases and V by 3 bases; bases with no gene match: 0. From germline, CDR1 is MRHNA and CDR2 SNTAGT. The CDR3 spans 13 residues. CDR3: CASSEGQGNEQFF. Written as DNA, the CDR3 is TGTGCCAGCAGTGAGGGACAGGGGAATGAGCAGTTCTTC.

The chain uses TRBV6-1 and TRBJ1-2; TRBD1 is a possible D gene (5 bases). The CDR3 runs to 15 residues. Trimming pared 8 bases from V and 6 bases from J, leaving 22 bases between. Per germline, CDR1 MNHNS and CDR2 SASEGT. The CDR3 here is CASGSGGAPSDGYTF. The CDR3 nucleotides read TGTGCCAGCGGATCGGGCGGGGCCCCCTCCGATGGCTACACCTTC.

This sequence joins TRBV19 and TRBJ2-3, with TRBD2 matching 7 bases. Germline CDR1 reads LNHDA; CDR2 reads SQIVND (reference sequence). With 4 bases clipped from V and 1 base from J, the junction kept 2 bases outside the gene matches. This CDR3 is 14 amino acids long. The CDR3 loop is CASSTRGGTDTQYF. CDR3 sequence (DNA): TGTGCCAGTAGTACCCGGGGGGGCACAGATACGCAGTATTTT.